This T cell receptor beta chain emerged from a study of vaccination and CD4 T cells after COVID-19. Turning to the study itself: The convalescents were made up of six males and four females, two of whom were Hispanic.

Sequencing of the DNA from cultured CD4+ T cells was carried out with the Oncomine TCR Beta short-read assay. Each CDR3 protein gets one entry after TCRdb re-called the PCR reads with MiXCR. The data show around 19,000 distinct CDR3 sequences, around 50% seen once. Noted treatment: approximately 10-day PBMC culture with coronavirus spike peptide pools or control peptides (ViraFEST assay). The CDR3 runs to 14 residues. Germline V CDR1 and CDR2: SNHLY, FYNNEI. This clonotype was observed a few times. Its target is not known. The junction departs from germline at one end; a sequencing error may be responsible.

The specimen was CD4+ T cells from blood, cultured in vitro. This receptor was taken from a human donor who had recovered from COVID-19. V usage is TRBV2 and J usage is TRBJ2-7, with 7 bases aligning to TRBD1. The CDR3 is CASRPQGITAPWDF. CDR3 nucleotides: TGTGCCAGCAGACCACAGGGGATTACCGCGCCATGGGACTTC. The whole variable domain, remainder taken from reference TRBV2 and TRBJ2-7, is EPEVTQTPSHQVTQMGQEVILRCVPISNHLYFYWYRQILGQKVEFLVSFYNNEISEKSEIFDDQFSVERPDGSNFTLKIRSTKLEDSAMYFCASRPQGITAPWDFGPGTRLTVT.